The 10 T cell receptor beta chains below all came from one sample that was sequenced in a study of long-term antiretroviral therapy in people with HIV. Survey-level immunoSEQ v3.0 assays were run. The table came from immunoSEQ multiplex PCR; TCRdb's copy has only in-frame clones and leaves some out. The sample lists about 27,000 clones, more than 80% occurring once. The sequencing used unsorted PBMCs, collected 3 years after starting antiretroviral therapy. The source is a man aged 40-49 years with HIV.

This clone was picked up one time. This chain uses TRBV7-8 with TRBJ1-1; D remains unclear. The CDR3 runs to 14 residues. Germline loops: CDR1 SGHVS, CDR2 FQNEAQ. With 3 bases removed from V and 1 base from J, the gap between germline ends came to 9 bases. The CDR3, as DNA: TGTGCCAGCAGCTTCGACACACCGAACACTGAAGCTTTCTTT. Its translation: CASSFDTPNTEAFF.

This clone was picked up a small number of times. The chain links TRBV7-2 to TRBJ1-2; D uncertain. The CDR3 runs to 15 residues. CDR1 is SGHTA, CDR2 FQGNSA, per germline. Between the trimmed V and J ends, which lost 4 bases and 8 bases, there was a span of 20 bases. The CDR3 DNA reads as TGTGCCAGCAGCTCATCTATCCAACGGTCGGGCGGCTACACCTTC. Translated, it gives CASSSSIQRSGGYTF.

The chain joins TRBV18 to TRBJ2-7; 7 bases line up with TRBD1. The CDR3 extends over 13 amino acids. The germline CDR1 and CDR2 sequences are KGHSH and LQKENI. The junction had 5 bases not matched to a gene; V was cut back by 4 bases and J by 5 bases. The CDR3 sequence: CASSRDSRDEQYF. DNA for the CDR3: TGTGCCAGCTCACGGGACAGTAGGGACGAGCAGTACTTC. Supplemented by reference TRBV18 and TRBJ2-7, the full variable domain reads NAGVMQNPRHLVRRRGQEARLRCSPMKGHSHVYWYRQLPEEGLKFMVYLQKENIIDESGMPKERFSAEFPKEGPSILRIQQVVRGDSAAYFCASSRDSRDEQYFGPGTRLTVT.

This rearrangement joins TRBV7-9 to TRBJ2-7; possibly TRBD2 for D (7 bases). V lost 3 bases and J lost 5, with 17 bases in between. The CDR3 has 15 amino acids. CDR1 and CDR2 (germline): SEHNR, FQNEAQ (reference sequence). Written as DNA, the CDR3 is TGTGCCAGCAGCTTCACGGGGGGCCGCGTCAACGAGCAGTACTTC. Protein sequence: CASSFTGGRVNEQYF.

The CDR3 DNA sequence: TGTGCCAGTAGTACCCCCTGGGCTAGCGGGAGGAACAATGAGCAGTTCTTC. It is translated as CASSTPWASGRNNEQFF. This sequence joins TRBV19 and TRBJ2-1, with 11 bases matching TRBD2. Trimming took 4 bases from V and 5 from J; bases not matched to a gene: 10. The CDR3 sequence is 17 residues long. Germline-derived CDR1 and CDR2 are LNHDA and SQIVND (reference sequence).

The rearrangement links TRBV16 to TRBJ2-1, with 9 bases identical to TRBD1. The CDR3 runs to 13 residues. CDR1 and CDR2 (germline): KGHSY, FQNENV. V trimming: 4 bases; J trimming: 9 bases; junction bases outside the gene matches: 4. The CDR3 is CASSLTGGSEQFF. CDR3 in DNA: TGTGCCAGCAGCCTAACAGGGGGCAGTGAGCAGTTCTTC.

In its sample, this clone was seen a few times. The CDR3 bases are TGTGCCAGCAGCCCCCTAAGCGGACAGGGAGCAAACACCATATATTTT. It specifies CASSPLSGQGANTIYF. J is TRBJ1-3 and V is TRBV14, with 8 bases identical to TRBD1. With V trimmed by 4 bases and J by 6 bases, 11 bases remained unmatched. The germline gives CDR1 SGHDN, CDR2 FVKESK. CDR3 length equals 16 residues.

V gene TRBV6-4 combines with J gene TRBJ2-3; D remains unclear. The length of the CDR3 is 14 residues. The V and J ends lost 0 bases and 4 bases respectively, with 8 bases between them. CDR1 and CDR2 from the germline V gene are MRHNA and SNTAGT. Here the CDR3 reads CASSDSTSADTQYF. DNA of the CDR3: TGTGCCAGCAGTGACTCGACCAGCGCAGATACGCAGTATTTT.

The chain carries TRBV5-4 and TRBJ2-1; 7 nucleotides line up with TRBD1. Germline-derived CDR1 and CDR2 are SGHNT and YYREEE (reference sequence). Losses at the gene ends were 0 bases for V and 4 bases for J; bases not matched to a gene: 4. CDR3 length equals 15 residues. Written as DNA, the CDR3 is TGTGCCAGCAGCTTGGGGGGGACAGCTTACAATGAGCAGTTCTTC. Translation gives CASSLGGTAYNEQFF. Based on the CDR3 plus reference TRBV5-4 and TRBJ2-1, the full variable domain is ETGVTQSPTHLIKTRGQQVTLRCSSQSGHNTVSWYQQALGQGPQFIFQYYREEENGRGNFPPRFSGLQFPNYSSELNVNALELDDSALYLCASSLGGTAYNEQFFGPGTRLTVL.

This clone was found a few times. This chain links TRBV18 with TRBJ1-2; the match to TRBD1 covers 9 bases. CDR1 and CDR2 from the germline V gene are KGHSH and LQKENI. The CDR3 has 14 amino acids. The V gene end was trimmed by 4 bases and the J gene end by 6 bases; junction bases not matched to a gene: 6. Written as DNA, the CDR3 is TGTGCCAGCTCACAGACCCGGGACAGGGATGGCTACACCTTC. Protein product: CASSQTRDRDGYTF.